The sequence of this T cell receptor beta chain was determined in a study of OX40 agonist ivuxolimab in advanced cancers. Notes on the study in general: Among the lowest levels of clonal expansion were found in partial responders at 0.1-3.0 mg/kg.

With regard to this clone: Its antigen is undetermined.

Method: immunoSEQ multiplex PCR; TCRdb's copy keeps in-frame clones and lacks some. The sample records some 27,000 clones, 90% being singletons. This sample comprised CD4+ or CD8+ T cells sorted from blood, obtained in a trial of the OX40 agonist ivuxolimab. This TCR was recovered from an adult with an advanced solid tumor such as melanoma, head and neck, liver or kidney cancer.

CDR3 sequence reads: CASSHRQGSSYNEQFF. CDR3 in DNA: TGCGCCAGCAGCCACCGACAGGGTAGCTCCTACAATGAGCAGTTCTTC. This chain links TRBV4-1 with TRBJ2-1; 7 bases line up with TRBD1. The germline V gene encodes CDR1 MGHRA and CDR2 YSYEKL. The CDR3 is made up of 16 amino acids. The V segment lost 3 bases and the J segment 0 bases; nucleotides outside the gene matches: 5.